This T cell receptor beta chain was identified during a study of technical replicates of blood from a handful of donors. The CDR3 covers 15 residues. V was shortened by 1 base and J by 1 base, with 8 bases between the two germline ends. The germline V gene encodes CDR1 MNHNS and CDR2 SASEGT. Profiled with immunoSEQ multiplex PCR; TCRdb holds only in-frame clones, not every one. Counted here are roughly 76,000 clones, about 94% occurring once; the ten biggest clones make up about 0.39%. The specimen was T cells isolated from PBMCs. The chain is built from TRBV6-1 and TRBJ2-1; the D gene is possibly TRBD2 (5 bases). This clonotype originated in a human donor in good health. This CDR3 is CASSEGPGSYNEQFF. In DNA, the CDR3 is TGTGCCAGCAGTGAAGGTCCGGGGTCCTACAATGAGCAGTTCTTC.